This T cell receptor beta chain was identified in a study of neurological immune-mediated disorders. Study outcomes and limitations: None of the CDR3 amino acid sequences in expanded clones turned up in more than one subject, which points to private repertoires in all groups.

The team produced cDNA through 5'RACE using 10-nucleotide random UMIs. From the 5' RACE reads, TCRdb called clonotypes with MiXCR, one entry per CDR3 protein. The sample has approximately 37,000 distinct CDR3 sequences, roughly 13% seen once. This CDR3 comprises 15 residues. The V end lost 0 bases, the J end lost 1 base, and 5 bases lay between the germline ends. The germline CDR1 and CDR2 sequences are SGHRS and YFSETQ. A few counts support this clonotype. Its target is not known. The chain joins TRBV5-1 to TRBJ2-6, with D maybe TRBD1 (5 bases). The clonotype originates from a woman aged 45 to 65 with HTLV-1-associated myelopathy (HAM/TSP). Sequencing used PBMCs. Written as DNA, the CDR3 is TGCGCCAGCAGCTTGGGACAGTCTGGGGCCAACGTCCTGACTTTC. It is translated as CASSLGQSGANVLTF.